These 32 T cell receptor beta chains were sequenced from one sample in a study of vaccination and CD4 T cells after COVID-19. Indicated treatment: roughly 10-day PBMC culture with coronavirus spike peptide pools or control peptides (ViraFEST assay). With the Oncomine TCR Beta short-read assay, DNA from cultured CD4+ T cells was sequenced. TCRdb analysed the PCR reads with MiXCR anew, one entry per CDR3 protein. The data contain fewer than 20,000 distinct CDR3 sequences, 72% of them singletons. These receptors have no identified antigens. The source material was CD4+ T cells from blood, cultured in vitro. The receptor source for this set is a human donor who had recovered from COVID-19.

V gene TRBV24-1 combines with J gene TRBJ2-7, with 10 bases matching TRBD1. Germline V gene sequence: CDR1 KGHDR, CDR2 SFDVKD. The CDR3 extends over 14 amino acids. V shed 5 bases, J shed 1 base, and the junction held 1 base outside the gene matches. The CDR3 loop reads CATSAGQGSYEQYF. CDR3 nucleotide sequence: TGTGCCACCAGTGCGGGACAGGGGTCCTACGAGCAGTACTTC.

This chain connects TRBV7-9 to TRBJ1-1; a possible D gene is TRBD1 (6 bases). This CDR3 has 14 residues. Germline V CDR1 and CDR2: SEHNR, FQNEAQ (reference sequence). The germline V and J ends were trimmed by 5 bases and 4 bases, with 14 bases remaining between them. The CDR3 here is CASSPWKGGTEAFF. DNA for the CDR3: TGTGCCAGCAGCCCCTGGAAGGGGGGCACTGAAGCTTTCTTT.

J is TRBJ1-5 and V is TRBV20-1; 7 bases fit TRBD1. Germline CDR1 and CDR2: DFQATT and SNEGSKA (reference sequence). J lost 4 bases, V lost 0 bases, and 9 bases had no gene match. This CDR3 has 16 residues. The CDR3 spells CSARDRARGLNQPQHF. In nucleotides, the CDR3 is TGCAGTGCTAGAGATCGGGCGAGGGGGCTAAATCAGCCCCAGCATTTT.

This clonotype was counted between two and nine times. This rearrangement joins TRBV7-9 to TRBJ1-1, with 8 bases identical to TRBD1. This CDR3 has 14 residues. With 3 bases clipped from V and 3 bases from J, the junction kept 3 bases outside the gene matches. Germline CDR1 and CDR2: SEHNR and FQNEAQ (reference sequence). The CDR3 here is CASSLGTGDTEAFF. CDR3 DNA: TGTGCCAGCAGCTTGGGGACAGGCGACACTGAAGCTTTCTTT.

The chain uses TRBV20-1 and TRBJ1-6, with D maybe TRBD1 (6 bases). V was shortened by 4 bases and J by 3 bases, with 10 bases between the two germline ends. The germline CDR1 and CDR2 sequences are DFQATT and SNEGSKA (reference sequence). This CDR3 comprises 14 residues. For the CDR3, the DNA is TGCAGTGCTACGGTCAGGGGCTATAATTCACCCCTCCACTTT. It specifies CSATVRGYNSPLHF.

V gene TRBV20-1 combines with J gene TRBJ1-2; D is unclear. Trimming shortened V by 1 base and J by 2 bases, and 5 bases separated the two germline ends. CDR3 size: 12 residues. In germline, CDR1 is DFQATT, CDR2 SNEGSKA (reference sequence). CDR3 in DNA: TGCAGTGCTAGAGTCAGCAACTATGGCTACACCTTC. This translates into CSARVSNYGYTF.

The chain uses TRBV20-1 and TRBJ1-6; D might be TRBD1 (5 bases). The CDR3 runs to 16 residues. Germline CDR1 and CDR2: DFQATT and SNEGSKA (reference sequence). Between the trimmed V and J ends, which lost 1 base and 2 bases, there was a span of 12 bases. The CDR3 bases are TGCAGTGCTAGAGGGGACCGGCCGGCCTATAATTCACCCCTCCACTTT. It yields the protein CSARGDRPAYNSPLHF.

The chain uses TRBV7-9 and TRBJ1-2; TRBD1 is a possible D gene (6 bases). From germline, CDR1 is SEHNR and CDR2 FQNEAQ (reference sequence). CDR3 size: 13 residues. The V end lost 0 bases, the J end lost 7 bases, and 9 bases lay between the germline ends. Here the CDR3 DNA reads TGTGCCAGCAGCTTAGCGGGACACGCTGGCTACACCTTC. Amino acids: CASSLAGHAGYTF.

V usage is TRBV7-2 and J usage is TRBJ2-5; TRBD2 aligns across 7 bases. This CDR3 has 17 residues. The V gene end was trimmed by 2 bases and the J gene end by 7 bases; junction bases not matched to a gene: 16. Germline CDR1 and CDR2: SGHTA and FQGNSA. Here the CDR3 reads CASSLSGLRDYGGTQYF. The CDR3, as DNA: TGTGCCAGCAGCTTATCGGGCCTTAGGGACTACGGGGGGACCCAGTACTTC.

This clonotype came up a few times. The gene calls are TRBV20-1 and TRBJ2-2; TRBD1 is a possible D gene (5 bases). V was trimmed by 0 bases and J by 6 bases, leaving 20 bases between them. The CDR3 totals 17 residues. The germline CDR1 and CDR2 sequences are DFQATT and SNEGSKA (reference sequence). CDR3 nucleotides: TGCAGTGCTAGAGAGAAAAGGTCGATCAGGGCGGCCGGGGAGCTGTTTTTT. It encodes CSAREKRSIRAAGELFF.

The V and J genes are TRBV20-1 and TRBJ2-1, with 8 positions matching TRBD2. J was trimmed by 5 bases and V by 2 bases; bases with no gene match: 11. Germline lookup yields CDR1 DFQATT and CDR2 SNEGSKA (reference sequence). This CDR3 has 16 amino acids. The CDR3 protein is CSARYLGGRRDNEQFF. The CDR3 DNA is TGCAGTGCTAGATACCTCGGCGGGAGGAGGGACAATGAGCAGTTCTTC.

The gene calls are TRBV7-9 and TRBJ1-5, with 7 nucleotides matching TRBD1. Unmatched junction bases numbered 8, after V lost 5 bases and J lost 4 bases. The CDR3 extends over 15 amino acids. Germline V gives CDR1 SEHNR, CDR2 FQNEAQ (reference sequence). CDR3 bases: TGTGCCAGCAGCGAAAACAGGGGATGGAATCAGCCCCAGCATTTT. Amino acids: CASSENRGWNQPQHF. Together with reference TRBV7-9 and TRBJ1-5, the CDR3 gives the full variable domain: DTGVSQNPRHKITKRGQNVTFRCDPISEHNRLYWYRQTLGQGPEFLTYFQNEAQLEKSRLLSDRFSAERPKGSFSTLEIQRTEQGDSAMYLCASSENRGWNQPQHFGDGTRLSIL.

J is TRBJ2-1 and V is TRBV24-1; 10 bases match TRBD2. Germline trimming cut 4 bases from V and 7 bases from J; bases unmatched to any gene: 18. Germline CDR1 is KGHDR and CDR2 is SFDVKD. CDR3 length: 19 residues. The CDR3 DNA follows: TGTGCCACCAGTGACCGCAATAGCCCAAGCGGGAGGGCGATGAATGAGCAGTTCTTC. Its translation: CATSDRNSPSGRAMNEQFF.

CDR3: CASSFGQGFEAFF. The CDR3 DNA reads TGTGCCAGCAGCTTCGGACAGGGGTTTGAAGCTTTCTTT. This chain links TRBV7-2 with TRBJ1-1; TRBD1 agrees at 9 bases. V lost 3 bases, J lost 7 bases, and 3 bases stayed unmatched. The CDR3 is 13 residues long. The germline gives CDR1 SGHTA, CDR2 FQGNSA.

The chain has TRBV5-6 and TRBJ1-2; D unclear. The germline V and J ends were trimmed by 3 bases and 8 bases, with 11 bases remaining between them. The CDR3 is made up of 12 amino acids. The germline V gene encodes CDR1 SGHDT and CDR2 YYEEEE. CDR3 protein: CASSYDFRGYTF. CDR3 DNA: TGTGCCAGCAGCTACGATTTCAGGGGCTACACCTTC.

V gene TRBV19 combines with J gene TRBJ2-7; D is tentatively TRBD1 or TRBD2 (5 bases each). The CDR3 has 14 amino acids. The germline V gene encodes CDR1 LNHDA and CDR2 SQIVND (reference sequence). Trimming shortened V by 9 bases and J by 2 bases, and 17 bases separated the two germline ends. CDR3 DNA sequence: TGTGCCAGCCACCGTGGGACGGACCCCTACGAGCAGTACTTC. It is translated as CASHRGTDPYEQYF.

This clonotype qualifies as medium-sized (0.01 to 0.1%). The chain employs TRBV27 and TRBJ2-2; the D gene is possibly TRBD2 (5 bases). V was clipped by 3 bases and J by 6 bases, with 14 bases between them. This CDR3 comprises 15 residues. Per the germline V gene, CDR1 is MNHEY and CDR2 is SMNVEV (reference sequence). CDR3 sequence reads: CASSFRLADAGELFF. Here the CDR3 DNA reads TGTGCCAGCAGTTTTCGTCTAGCCGACGCCGGGGAGCTGTTTTTT.

This chain links TRBV20-1 with TRBJ2-5; 11 bases fit TRBD2. V was pared by 6 bases and J by 5 bases, with 11 bases of the junction left unmatched. Germline CDR1 is DFQATT and CDR2 is SNEGSKA (reference sequence). This CDR3 contains 15 residues. CDR3 loop: CSARRPSGRWETQYF. For the CDR3, the DNA is TGCAGTGCAAGGAGGCCTAGCGGGAGGTGGGAGACCCAGTACTTC.

The rearrangement links TRBV20-1 to TRBJ1-6; no clear D. The CDR3 contains 14 residues. Germline CDR1 is DFQATT and CDR2 is SNEGSKA (reference sequence). The V and J ends lost 1 base and 8 bases respectively, with 12 bases between them. The CDR3 loop reads CSARGDFNDSPLHF. The CDR3 nucleotides are TGCAGTGCTAGAGGAGACTTCAACGATTCACCCCTCCACTTT.

The rearrangement links TRBV30 to TRBJ1-1, with D hard to call. V was pared by 2 bases and J by 5 bases, with 6 bases between. Looked up from germline, CDR1 is GTSNPN and CDR2 is SVGIG (reference sequence). There are 11 residues in the CDR3. The CDR3 loop reads CAWSPQTEAFF. The CDR3 DNA follows: TGTGCCTGGAGTCCCCAAACTGAAGCTTTCTTT.

The CDR3 is CASSLAPERNTEAFF. The CDR3 nucleotides are TGCGCCAGCAGCTTGGCTCCGGAACGGAACACTGAAGCTTTCTTT. J is TRBJ1-1 and V is TRBV5-1; no firm D call. In germline, CDR1 is SGHRS, CDR2 YFSETQ. V lost 0 bases and J 1 base, leaving 10 bases between the germline ends. CDR3 length equals 15 residues.

The chain links TRBV6-5 to TRBJ1-1; no clear D. The V and J ends lost 0 bases and 5 bases respectively, with 4 bases between them. The CDR3 has 12 amino acids. Germline CDR1 is MNHEY and CDR2 is SVGAGI. The CDR3 protein is CASSYSRTEAFF. The CDR3 DNA reads TGTGCCAGCAGTTACTCAAGGACTGAAGCTTTCTTT.

V and J are TRBV6-1 and TRBJ2-5; D not certain. The V gene lost 4 bases and the J gene lost 5 bases, with 14 bases spanning the gap. This CDR3 comprises 14 residues. Germline V gene sequence: CDR1 MNHNS, CDR2 SASEGT. In nucleotides, the CDR3 is TGTGCCAGCAGTGTCCGACGGAGCCCGGAGACCCAGTACTTC. Translating gives CASSVRRSPETQYF.

The chain has TRBV25-1 and TRBJ2-5; a weak D match, TRBD2 (5 bases). The CDR3 spans 15 residues. CDR1 is MGHDK, CDR2 SYGVNS, per germline. The V gene lost 5 bases and the J gene lost 4 bases, with 17 bases spanning the gap. The CDR3 loop is CASSTGSTMGETQYF. The CDR3 DNA reads TGTGCCAGCAGTACGGGGAGCACCATGGGAGAGACCCAGTACTTC.

The chain joins TRBV28 to TRBJ1-2; TRBD1 agrees at 7 bases. CDR1 MDHEN and CDR2 SYDVKM come from the germline V gene. Trimming took 6 bases from V and 6 from J; bases not matched to a gene: 7. The CDR3 is made up of 13 amino acids. Here the CDR3 DNA reads TGTGCCAGCAGCTTGGGACAGCTTAATGGCTACACCTTC. Encoded protein: CASSLGQLNGYTF.

This clonotype was seen just once. V gene TRBV10-1 combines with J gene TRBJ2-2, with a tentative D call TRBD2 (5 bases). The V gene lost 6 bases and the J gene lost 4 bases, with 6 bases spanning the gap. Germline V CDR1 and CDR2: WNHNN, SYGVQD (reference sequence). This CDR3 contains 12 residues. CDR3 loop: CASRSGTGELFF. CDR3 nucleotide sequence: TGCGCCAGCAGAAGCGGCACCGGGGAGCTGTTTTTT.

This clonotype was found a few times. The V call is TRBV6-2 or TRBV6-3, the J call TRBJ1-5, with a tentative D call TRBD1 (6 bases). This CDR3 is 15 amino acids long. V was shortened by 2 bases and J by 6 bases, with 14 bases between the two germline ends. CDR1 and CDR2 (germline): MNHEY, SVGEGT. The CDR3 nucleotides read TGTGCCAGCAGTTACCGCTCCAGGGGACCTCAGCCCCAGCATTTT. Translated: CASSYRSRGPQPQHF.

The chain is built from TRBV4-1 and TRBJ1-5; D remains ambiguous. Germline values: CDR1 MGHRA, CDR2 YSYEKL. Trimming removed 1 base at V and 0 bases at J, with 10 bases between. CDR3 size: 16 residues. CDR3 in DNA: TGCGCCAGCAGCCAAGGGGCCAGCTATAGCAATCAGCCCCAGCATTTT. It codes for CASSQGASYSNQPQHF.

The V gene is TRBV28, the J gene TRBJ1-6; a possible D gene is TRBD1 (5 bases). The CDR3 length is 13 residues. Germline CDR1 and CDR2: MDHEN and SYDVKM. V lost 4 bases to trimming and J lost 10 bases, with 11 bases between them. The DNA for the CDR3 is TGTGCCAGCAGTTCCGACAGCCTATCACCCCTCCACTTT. It codes for CASSSDSLSPLHF.

The chain carries TRBV27 and TRBJ1-6, with TRBD1 identical over 10 bases. The CDR3 totals 16 residues. Trimming at V came to 5 bases and at J to 8 bases, leaving 9 bases not matched to a gene. Germline V lookup: CDR1 MNHEY, CDR2 SMNVEV (reference sequence). The CDR3 DNA follows: TGTGCCAGCAGTCCCCGACAGGGGGCTGGGTATTCACCCCTCCACTTT. Translation gives CASSPRQGAGYSPLHF.

The chain carries TRBV6-1 and TRBJ1-3, with D perhaps matching TRBD1 (5 bases). Germline CDR1 is MNHNS and CDR2 is SASEGT. Deletions cut 7 bases from V and 1 base from J, with 8 bases between. The CDR3 has 13 amino acids. The CDR3 nucleotides are TGTGCCAGCATTCGACAGTCTGGAAACACCATATATTTT. As protein: CASIRQSGNTIYF.

The V call is TRBV11-2, the J call TRBJ2-6; 8 bases fit TRBD1. Germline V lookup: CDR1 SGHAT, CDR2 FQNNGV. The CDR3 has 17 amino acids. V dropped 2 bases and J dropped 2; count of bases not matched to a gene: 5. CDR3 loop: CASSLWTGTAGANVLTF. CDR3 nucleotide sequence: TGTGCCAGCAGCTTATGGACAGGGACCGCTGGGGCCAACGTCCTGACTTTC.